This TCR beta chain was sequenced in a study of memory CD4+ T cells and cytomegalovirus serostatus. Turning to the study itself: Donors were healthy Belgian adults, several CMV seropositive and around 24 seronegative.

Study-wide results and caveats: Median bootstrapped AUC for CMV status was about 0.96 originally, 0.9 to 0.93 US-trained.

Single viable CD3+CD4+CD8-CD45RO+ cells were sorted as the memory CD4+ T cells. CD4+ T cells were isolated by positive magnetic selection. Clones were read by immunoSEQ multiplex PCR, and TCRdb kept only the in-frame ones, dropping some. Of tens of thousands of clones listed, about 79% are singletons. A word on this clone: Its antigen is not identified. At one of its ends the junction is not consistent with the germline gene, which may arise from a read error.

Sequenced input: memory CD4+ T cells from blood. This clonotype originated in an adult in good health and CMV-seronegative.

The DNA for the CDR3 is TGTGCTAGCAGCTTAGCCGGGACTAGCGACAATGAGCAGTTCTTC. As protein: CASSLAGTSDNEQFF. The chain couples TRBV7-7 to TRBJ2-1, with TRBD2 matching 10 bases. The CDR3 has 15 amino acids. Germline loops: CDR1 SSHAT, CDR2 FNYEAQ (reference sequence).